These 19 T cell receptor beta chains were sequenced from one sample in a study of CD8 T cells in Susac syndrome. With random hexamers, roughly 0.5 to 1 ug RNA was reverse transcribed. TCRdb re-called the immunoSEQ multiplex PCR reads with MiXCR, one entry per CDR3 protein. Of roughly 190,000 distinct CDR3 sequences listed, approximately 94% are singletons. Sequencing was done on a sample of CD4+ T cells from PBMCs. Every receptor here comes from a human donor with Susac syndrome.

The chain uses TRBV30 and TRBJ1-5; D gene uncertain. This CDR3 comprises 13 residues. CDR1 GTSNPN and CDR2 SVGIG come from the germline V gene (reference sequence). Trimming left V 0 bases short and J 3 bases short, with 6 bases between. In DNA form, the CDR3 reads TGTGCCTGGAGTGTAGGGCTCAATCAGCCCCAGCATTTT. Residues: CAWSVGLNQPQHF.

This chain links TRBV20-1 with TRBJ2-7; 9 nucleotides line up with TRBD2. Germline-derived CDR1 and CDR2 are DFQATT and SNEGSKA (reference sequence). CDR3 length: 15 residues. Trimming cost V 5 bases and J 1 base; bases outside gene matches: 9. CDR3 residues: CSARRAGGQSYEQYF. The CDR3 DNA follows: TGCAGTGCTCGTCGAGCGGGGGGCCAATCCTACGAGCAGTACTTC.

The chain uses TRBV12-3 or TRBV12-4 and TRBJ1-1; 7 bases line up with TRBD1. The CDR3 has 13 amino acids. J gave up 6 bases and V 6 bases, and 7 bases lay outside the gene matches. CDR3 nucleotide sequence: TGTGCCAGCAGGGGGGACAGTCAACCTGAAGCTTTCTTT. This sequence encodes CASRGDSQPEAFF.

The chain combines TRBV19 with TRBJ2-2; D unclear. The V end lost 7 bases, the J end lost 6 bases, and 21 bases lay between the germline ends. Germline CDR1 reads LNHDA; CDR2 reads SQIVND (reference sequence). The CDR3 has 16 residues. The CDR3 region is CASTDRPGYIPGELFF. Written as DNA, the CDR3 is TGTGCCAGTACCGATCGGCCCGGGTACATCCCCGGGGAGCTGTTTTTT.

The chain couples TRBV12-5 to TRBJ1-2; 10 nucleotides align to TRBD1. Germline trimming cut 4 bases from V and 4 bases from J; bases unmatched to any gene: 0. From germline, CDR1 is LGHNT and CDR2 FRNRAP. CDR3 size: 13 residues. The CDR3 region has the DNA TGTGCTAGTGGTTGGACAGGGGGCTATGGCTACACCTTC. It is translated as CASGWTGGYGYTF.

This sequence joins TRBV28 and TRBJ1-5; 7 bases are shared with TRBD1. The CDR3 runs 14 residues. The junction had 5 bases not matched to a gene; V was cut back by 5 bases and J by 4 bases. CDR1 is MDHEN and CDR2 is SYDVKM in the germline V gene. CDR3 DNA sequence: TGTGCCAGCAGTGCAGGGGGAGATAATCAGCCCCAGCATTTT. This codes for CASSAGGDNQPQHF.

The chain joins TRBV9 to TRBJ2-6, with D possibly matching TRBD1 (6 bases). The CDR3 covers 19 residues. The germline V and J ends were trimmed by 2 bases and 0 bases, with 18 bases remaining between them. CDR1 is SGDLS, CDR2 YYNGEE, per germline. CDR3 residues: CASSVASGVLSSGANVLTF. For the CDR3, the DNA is TGTGCCAGCAGCGTTGCCTCAGGGGTCCTAAGCTCTGGGGCCAACGTCCTGACTTTC.

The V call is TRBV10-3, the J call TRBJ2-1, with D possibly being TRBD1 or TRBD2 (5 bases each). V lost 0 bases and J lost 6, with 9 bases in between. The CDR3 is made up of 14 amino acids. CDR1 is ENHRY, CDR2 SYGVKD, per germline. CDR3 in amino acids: CAISESGAGNEQFF. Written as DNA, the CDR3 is TGTGCCATCAGTGAGTCCGGGGCTGGCAATGAGCAGTTCTTC.

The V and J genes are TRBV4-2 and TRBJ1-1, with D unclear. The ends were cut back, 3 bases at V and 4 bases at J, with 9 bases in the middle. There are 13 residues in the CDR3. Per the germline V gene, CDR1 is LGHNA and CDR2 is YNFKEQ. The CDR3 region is CASSHSGGTEAFF. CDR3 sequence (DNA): TGTGCCAGCAGCCATTCGGGCGGCACTGAAGCTTTCTTT.

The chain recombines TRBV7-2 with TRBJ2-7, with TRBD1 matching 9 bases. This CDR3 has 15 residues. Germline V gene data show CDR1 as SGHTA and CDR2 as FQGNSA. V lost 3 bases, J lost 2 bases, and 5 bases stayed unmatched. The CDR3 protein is CASSLGTGSAYEQYF. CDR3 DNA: TGTGCCAGCAGCTTGGGGACAGGGTCGGCCTACGAGCAGTACTTC.

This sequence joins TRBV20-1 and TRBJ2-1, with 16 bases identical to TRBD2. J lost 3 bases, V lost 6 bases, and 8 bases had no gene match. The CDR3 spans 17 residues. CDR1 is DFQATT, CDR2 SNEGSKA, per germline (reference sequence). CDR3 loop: CSALGLAGGPVYNEQFF. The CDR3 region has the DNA TGCAGTGCGCTGGGACTAGCGGGGGGGCCGGTCTACAATGAGCAGTTCTTC.

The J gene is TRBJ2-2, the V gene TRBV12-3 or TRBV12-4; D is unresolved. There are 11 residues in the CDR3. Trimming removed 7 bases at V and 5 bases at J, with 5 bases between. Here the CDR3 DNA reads TGTGCCAGCAAGGAGACCGGGGAGCTGTTTTTT. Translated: CASKETGELFF.

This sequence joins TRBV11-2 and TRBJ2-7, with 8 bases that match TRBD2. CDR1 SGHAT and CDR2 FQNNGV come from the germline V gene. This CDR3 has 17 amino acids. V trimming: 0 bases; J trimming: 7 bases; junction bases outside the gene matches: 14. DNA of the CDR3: TGTGCCAGCAGCTTAGACCCCGGGGGCGGGGGGCGGAGGGAGCAGTACTTC. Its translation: CASSLDPGGGGRREQYF.

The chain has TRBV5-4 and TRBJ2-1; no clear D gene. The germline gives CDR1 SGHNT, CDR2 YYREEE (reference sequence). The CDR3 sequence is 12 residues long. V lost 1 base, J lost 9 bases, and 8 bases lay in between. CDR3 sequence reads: CASSLRWGEQFF. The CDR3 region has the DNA TGTGCCAGCAGCTTGCGATGGGGTGAGCAGTTCTTC. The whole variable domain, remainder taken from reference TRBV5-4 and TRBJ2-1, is ETGVTQSPTHLIKTRGQQVTLRCSSQSGHNTVSWYQQALGQGPQFIFQYYREEENGRGNFPPRFSGLQFPNYSSELNVNALELDDSALYLCASSLRWGEQFFGPGTRLTVL.

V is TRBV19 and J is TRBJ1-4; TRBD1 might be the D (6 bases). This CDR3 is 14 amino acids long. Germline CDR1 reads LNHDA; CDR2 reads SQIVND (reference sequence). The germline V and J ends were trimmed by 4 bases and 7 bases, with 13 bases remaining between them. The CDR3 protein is CASSTRRGGEKLFF. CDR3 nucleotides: TGTGCCAGTAGTACCCGACGAGGGGGTGAAAAACTGTTTTTT.

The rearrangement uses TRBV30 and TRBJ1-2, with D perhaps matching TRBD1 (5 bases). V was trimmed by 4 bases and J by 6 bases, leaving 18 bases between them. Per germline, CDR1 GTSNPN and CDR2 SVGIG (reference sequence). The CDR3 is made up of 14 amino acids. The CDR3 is CAWNQGTVEDGYTF. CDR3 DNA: TGTGCCTGGAATCAGGGAACGGTAGAAGATGGCTACACCTTC.

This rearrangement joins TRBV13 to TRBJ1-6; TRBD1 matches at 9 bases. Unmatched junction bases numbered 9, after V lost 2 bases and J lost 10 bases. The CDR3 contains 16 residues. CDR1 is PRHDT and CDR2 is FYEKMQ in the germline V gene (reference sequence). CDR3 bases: TGTGCCAGCAGCTTAAGGTCAGGACAGGGGCAATCACCCCTCCACTTT. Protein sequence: CASSLRSGQGQSPLHF.

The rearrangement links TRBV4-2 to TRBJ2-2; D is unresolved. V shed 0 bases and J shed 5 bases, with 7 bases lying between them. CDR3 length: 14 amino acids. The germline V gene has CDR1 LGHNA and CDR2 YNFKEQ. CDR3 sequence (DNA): TGTGCCAGCAGCCAAGATAAGCAAACCGGGGAGCTGTTTTTT. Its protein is CASSQDKQTGELFF.

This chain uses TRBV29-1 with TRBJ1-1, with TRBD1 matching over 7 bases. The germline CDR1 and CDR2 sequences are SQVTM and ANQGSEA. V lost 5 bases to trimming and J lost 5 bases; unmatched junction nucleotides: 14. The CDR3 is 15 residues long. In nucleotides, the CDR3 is TGCAGCGTTCGAGCTCAGACAGGGAGGTCGACTGAAGCTTTCTTT. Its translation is CSVRAQTGRSTEAFF.